Each of the 24 T cell receptor beta chains below was sequenced from the same sample in a study of OX40 agonist ivuxolimab in advanced cancers. Sequencing used immunoSEQ multiplex PCR; TCRdb keeps in-frame clones, though not all of them. Here the sample spans approximately 79,000 clones, around nine tenths being singletons. Sequenced here: CD4+ or CD8+ T cells sorted from blood, sampled in a trial of the OX40 agonist ivuxolimab. These TCRs come from an adult with an advanced solid tumor such as melanoma, head and neck, liver or kidney cancer.

The chain recombines TRBV4-3 with TRBJ1-2, with D perhaps matching TRBD1 (5 bases). The V gene's germline CDR1 is LGHNA and CDR2 YSLEER. Trimming shortened V by 1 base and J by 3 bases, and 6 bases separated the two germline ends. The CDR3 has 13 amino acids. CDR3: CASSQGTHYGYTF. The CDR3 DNA reads TGCGCCAGCAGCCAAGGGACACACTATGGCTACACCTTC.

This chain links TRBV5-6 with TRBJ2-3; 10 nucleotides align to TRBD2. CDR3 size: 17 residues. V shed 0 bases, J shed 4 bases, and the junction held 8 bases outside the gene matches. CDR1 and CDR2 (germline): SGHDT, YYEEEE. The CDR3 is CASSLGASGGLADTQYF. CDR3 nucleotides: TGTGCCAGCAGCTTGGGTGCTAGCGGGGGCCTAGCAGATACGCAGTATTTT.

The V gene is TRBV6-5, the J gene TRBJ1-5; no firm D call. This CDR3 has 13 amino acids. Between the trimmed V and J ends, which lost 4 bases and 7 bases, there was a span of 11 bases. Per germline, CDR1 MNHEY and CDR2 SVGAGI. The CDR3 nucleotides are TGTGCCAGCAGTTCCGGGTGGGGACAGCCCCAGCATTTT. Translated: CASSSGWGQPQHF.

This clone was picked up a small number of times. The chain carries TRBV20-1 and TRBJ1-2; 8 nucleotides line up with TRBD1. The CDR3 has 11 residues. V was clipped by 6 bases and J by 6 bases; unmatched bases: 3. Germline V gene lookup returns CDR1 DFQATT and CDR2 SNEGSKA (reference sequence). CDR3 protein: CSAAGGNGYTF. The CDR3 bases are TGCAGTGCGGCAGGGGGCAATGGCTACACCTTC.

This chain uses TRBV6-5 with TRBJ2-7; 8 nucleotides line up with TRBD2. Germline CDR1 reads MNHEY; CDR2 reads SVGAGI. The CDR3 totals 15 residues. Trimming at V came to 2 bases and at J to 2 bases, leaving 5 bases not matched to a gene. The CDR3 coding sequence is TGTGCCAGCAGTTACGAGCGGGGGTTGCCCTACGAGCAGTACTTC. Amino acid sequence: CASSYERGLPYEQYF.

J is TRBJ1-1 and V is TRBV18, with D hard to call. V was cut by 2 bases and J by 0 bases, with 7 bases left in between. The CDR3 totals 14 residues. CDR1 is KGHSH, CDR2 LQKENI, per germline. The CDR3 region has the DNA TGTGCCAGCTCACCAAGGGAGATGAACACTGAAGCTTTCTTT. This encodes CASSPREMNTEAFF.

The gene calls are TRBV6-5 and TRBJ1-3; 8 bases line up with TRBD1. Germline V gene sequence: CDR1 MNHEY, CDR2 SVGAGI. The CDR3 totals 15 residues. After removal of 5 bases from V and 2 bases from J, the junction contained 5 bases not matched to a gene. CDR3 DNA: TGTGCCAGCAGTCTCCAACAGGGGGCTGGAAACACCATATATTTT. Its translation is CASSLQQGAGNTIYF.

The V gene is TRBV19, the J gene TRBJ1-5, with D possibly TRBD1 on 6 matching bases. The germline V gene encodes CDR1 LNHDA and CDR2 SQIVND (reference sequence). The CDR3 sequence is 17 residues long. V lost 1 base and J 5 bases, leaving 18 bases between the germline ends. The CDR3 protein is CASSIVQGSGFDQPQHF. CDR3 coding DNA: TGTGCCAGTAGTATAGTACAGGGATCAGGGTTCGATCAGCCCCAGCATTTT.

Turning to this clone: Other DNA sequences within the sample encode an identical CDR3. J is TRBJ2-7 and V is TRBV11-2, with 10 positions matching TRBD1. CDR1 and CDR2 from the germline V gene are SGHAT and FQNNGV. J gave up 1 base and V 9 bases, and 18 bases lay outside the gene matches. The CDR3 runs to 18 residues. For the CDR3, the DNA is TGTGCCAGTAGCCGGAGACAGGGGGCTTCTTGGAGTTCCTACGAGCAGTACTTC. Residues: CASSRRQGASWSSYEQYF.

This chain joins TRBV11-2 and TRBJ2-3; D might be TRBD1 (5 bases). The CDR3 covers 14 residues. Trimming took 2 bases from V and 1 from J, leaving 7 bases between them. The germline V gene has CDR1 SGHAT and CDR2 FQNNGV. CDR3 residues: CASSLRQRTDTQYF. The CDR3 region has the DNA TGTGCCAGCAGCTTAAGACAGCGCACAGATACGCAGTATTTT.

The gene calls are TRBV29-1 and TRBJ1-2, with D perhaps matching TRBD1 (5 bases). Trimming pared 1 base from V and 4 bases from J, leaving 7 bases between. The CDR3 extends over 12 amino acids. Germline CDR1 reads SQVTM; CDR2 reads ANQGSEA. The chain's CDR3 is CSVEGDSYGYTF. Written as DNA, the CDR3 is TGCAGCGTTGAAGGTGACAGCTATGGCTACACCTTC.

V and J are TRBV28 and TRBJ2-5; TRBD2 agrees at 7 bases. There are 15 residues in the CDR3. V shed 2 bases and J 2 bases; nucleotides not matched to a gene: 5. Germline lookup yields CDR1 MDHEN and CDR2 SYDVKM. CDR3 in DNA: TGTGCCAGCAGTTTAACTAGCGCCCTACAAGAGACCCAGTACTTC. Translating gives CASSLTSALQETQYF.

This clone was observed a single time. V is TRBV6-1 and J is TRBJ2-7; D gene ambiguous. Trimming shortened V by 2 bases and J by 0 bases, and 5 bases separated the two germline ends. Looked up from germline, CDR1 is MNHNS and CDR2 is SASEGT. The CDR3 contains 13 residues. CDR3 loop: CASSERISYEQYV. CDR3 nucleotide sequence: TGTGCCAGCAGTGAACGTATCTCCTACGAGCAGTACGTC.

This chain uses TRBV4-3 with TRBJ2-7; D might be TRBD2 (5 bases). Germline CDR1 is LGHNA and CDR2 is YSLEER. The CDR3 contains 16 residues. Trimming shortened V by 0 bases and J by 4 bases, and 16 bases separated the two germline ends. CDR3 protein: CASSQEGSGDSYEQYF. The CDR3 bases are TGCGCCAGCAGCCAAGAGGGGTCCGGGGATTCGTACGAGCAGTACTTC.

V and J are TRBV7-2 and TRBJ2-5; TRBD1 aligns across 7 bases. The junction had 4 bases not matched to a gene; V was cut back by 3 bases and J by 3 bases. Per the germline V gene, CDR1 is SGHTA and CDR2 is FQGNSA. There are 14 residues in the CDR3. CDR3 sequence reads: CASSLRDREETQYF. Written as DNA, the CDR3 is TGTGCCAGCAGCTTGCGCGACAGGGAAGAGACCCAGTACTTC.

The chain uses TRBV18 and TRBJ2-1; D unresolved. V lost 3 bases and J 0 bases, leaving 9 bases between the germline ends. This CDR3 comprises 15 residues. The germline V gene has CDR1 KGHSH and CDR2 LQKENI. CDR3 DNA: TGTGCCAGCTCACCGACACTGAGCTCCTACAATGAGCAGTTCTTC. Translation: CASSPTLSSYNEQFF.

The chain carries TRBV5-4 and TRBJ1-1; a weak D match, TRBD1 (6 bases). This CDR3 spans 16 amino acids. Germline loops: CDR1 SGHNT, CDR2 YYREEE (reference sequence). Trimming stripped 4 bases from V and 3 bases from J, with 19 bases between. CDR3 sequence: CASSLGAGAFDTEAFF. CDR3 nucleotides: TGTGCCAGCAGCCTGGGGGCAGGGGCGTTTGACACTGAAGCTTTCTTT.

The table lists this clone with a few counts. Other DNA sequences in the sample encode the same CDR3. The V and J genes are TRBV30 and TRBJ2-2; 8 bases line up with TRBD1. CDR3 length: 16 amino acids. Germline V gene data show CDR1 as GTSNPN and CDR2 as SVGIG (reference sequence). V was pared by 4 bases and J by 4 bases, with 11 bases of the junction left unmatched. CDR3 in amino acids: CAWNGDRTGTTGELFF. CDR3 nucleotide sequence: TGTGCCTGGAATGGCGACAGGACAGGGACCACCGGGGAGCTGTTTTTT.

This clone is a singleton in its sample. The J gene is TRBJ2-2, the V gene TRBV6-4, with D perhaps TRBD2 (6 bases). Germline V gene sequence: CDR1 MRHNA, CDR2 SNTAGT. The CDR3 contains 15 residues. Deletions cut 5 bases from V and 0 bases from J, with 10 bases between. CDR3 residues: CASSPSAANTGELFF. Written as DNA, the CDR3 is TGTGCCAGCAGTCCTAGCGCCGCGAACACCGGGGAGCTGTTTTTT.

This clone was seen a single time. The rearrangement uses TRBV6-5 and TRBJ1-5; tentative D call: TRBD1 (5 bases). With 7 bases removed from V and 0 bases from J, the gap between germline ends came to 10 bases. Germline CDR1 is MNHEY and CDR2 is SVGAGI. The CDR3 contains 14 residues. The CDR3 coding sequence is TGTGCCAGCAATCCAGGGTATAGCAATCAGCCCCAGCATTTT. Translated: CASNPGYSNQPQHF.

The chain combines TRBV29-1 with TRBJ1-2; the D gene is possibly TRBD1 (6 bases). The germline V gene has CDR1 SQVTM and CDR2 ANQGSEA. The V end was cut by 4 bases, the J end by 7 bases, with 10 bases between. The CDR3 loop spans 11 amino acids. CDR3 nucleotides: TGCAGCGTTGCAGGGGCCTCTGGCTACACCTTC. It yields the protein CSVAGASGYTF.

This clone was found a few times. The rearrangement joins TRBV10-3 to TRBJ1-1, with TRBD1 matching over 10 bases. V was clipped by 11 bases and J by 4 bases; unmatched bases: 7. The length of the CDR3 is 13 residues. The germline CDR1 and CDR2 sequences are ENHRY and SYGVKD. Here the CDR3 DNA reads TGTGCCTTAAGGACAGGGGGTAGCACTGAAGCTTTCTTT. It is translated as CALRTGGSTEAFF.

The gene calls are TRBV30 and TRBJ1-2, with D uncertain. V dropped 1 base and J dropped 6 bases, with 6 bases sitting between them. Germline lookup yields CDR1 GTSNPN and CDR2 SVGIG (reference sequence). This CDR3 comprises 11 residues. The CDR3 protein is CAWSGPDGYTF. The CDR3 DNA reads TGTGCCTGGAGTGGGCCCGATGGCTACACCTTC.

As for this clone: Different DNA sequences within this sample yield the same CDR3. This chain uses TRBV2 with TRBJ2-2; possible D gene TRBD2, 6 bases. This CDR3 has 15 amino acids. Germline V lookup: CDR1 SNHLY, CDR2 FYNNEI. Deletions cut 6 bases from V and 0 bases from J, with 11 bases between. CDR3 coding DNA: TGTGCCAGCAGCCCGGGACTGGCGAACACCGGGGAGCTGTTTTTT. Protein product: CASSPGLANTGELFF.